The clone carrying this T cell receptor beta chain has at least ten counts. Antigen unknown. TCRdb fed the reads into MiXCR, producing one record per CDR3 protein. The sample includes fewer than 550,000 distinct CDR3 sequences, around 11% of them seen just once. Germline trimming cut 4 bases from V and 7 bases from J; bases unmatched to any gene: 11. In germline, CDR1 is SGHVS, CDR2 FQNEAQ. The CDR3 totals 16 residues. These data belong to a study of T cell repertoires in cytomegalovirus infection. Study-wide points: HLA-C-restricted CMV clonotypes gave the most frequent clonotype in two of eight donors.

The clonotype originates from a human donor in good health (CMV status not recorded). Some clones in this sample may be carry-over from other donors' samples. V usage is TRBV7-8 and J usage is TRBJ1-4; TRBD1 agrees at 8 bases. Sequencing was carried out using PBMCs. This CDR3 is CASSYADRDPGEKLFF. CDR3 DNA: TGTGCCAGCAGCTACGCGGACAGGGATCCGGGTGAAAAACTGTTTTTT. Full variable domain (remainder filled in from reference TRBV7-8 and TRBJ1-4): GAGVSQSPRYKVAKRGQDVALRCDPISGHVSLFWYQQALGQGPEFLTYFQNEAQLDKSGLPSDRFFAERPEGSVSTLKIQRTQQEDSAVYLCASSYADRDPGEKLFFGSGTQLSVL.